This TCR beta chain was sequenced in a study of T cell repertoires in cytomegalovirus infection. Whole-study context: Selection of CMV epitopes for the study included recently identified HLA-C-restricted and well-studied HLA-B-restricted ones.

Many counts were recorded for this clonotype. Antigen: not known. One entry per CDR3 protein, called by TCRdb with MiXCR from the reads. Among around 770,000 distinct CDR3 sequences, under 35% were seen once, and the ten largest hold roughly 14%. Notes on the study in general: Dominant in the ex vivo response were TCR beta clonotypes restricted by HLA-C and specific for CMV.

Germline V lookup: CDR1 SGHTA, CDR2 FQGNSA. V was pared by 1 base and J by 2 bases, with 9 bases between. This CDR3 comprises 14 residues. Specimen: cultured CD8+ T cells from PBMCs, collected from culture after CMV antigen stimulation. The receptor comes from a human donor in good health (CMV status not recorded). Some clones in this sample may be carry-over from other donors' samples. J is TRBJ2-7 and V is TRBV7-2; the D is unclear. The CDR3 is CASSLDPGTYEQYV. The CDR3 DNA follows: TGTGCCAGCAGCTTAGATCCAGGAACCTACGAGCAGTACGTC.